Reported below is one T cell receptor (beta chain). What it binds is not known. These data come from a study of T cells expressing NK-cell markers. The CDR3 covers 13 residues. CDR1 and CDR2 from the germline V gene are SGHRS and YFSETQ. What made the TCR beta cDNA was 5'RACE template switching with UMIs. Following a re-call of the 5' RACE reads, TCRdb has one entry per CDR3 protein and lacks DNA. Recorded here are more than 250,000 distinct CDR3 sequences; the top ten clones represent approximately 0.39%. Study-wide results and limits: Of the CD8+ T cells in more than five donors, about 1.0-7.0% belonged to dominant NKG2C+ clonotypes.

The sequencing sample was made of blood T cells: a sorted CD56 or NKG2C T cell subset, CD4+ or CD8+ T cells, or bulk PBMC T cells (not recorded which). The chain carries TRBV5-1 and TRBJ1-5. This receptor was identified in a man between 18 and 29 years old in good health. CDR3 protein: CASSLAPDQPQHF.